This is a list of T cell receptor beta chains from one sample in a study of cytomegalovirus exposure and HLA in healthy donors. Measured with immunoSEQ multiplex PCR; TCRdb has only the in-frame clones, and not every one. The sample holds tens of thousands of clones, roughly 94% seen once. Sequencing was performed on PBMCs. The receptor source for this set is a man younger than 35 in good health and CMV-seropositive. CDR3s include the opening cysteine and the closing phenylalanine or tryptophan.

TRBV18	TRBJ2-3	CASSPGQVADTQYF
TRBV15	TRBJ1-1	CATSRDSGRGWNTEAFF
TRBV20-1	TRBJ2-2	CSARSTGELFF
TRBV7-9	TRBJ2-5	CASSLDASGQETQYF
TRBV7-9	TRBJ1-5	CASSSEGGPWNQPQHF
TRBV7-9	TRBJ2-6	CASSFLLSGANVLTF
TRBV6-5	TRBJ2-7	CASRTGISYEQYF
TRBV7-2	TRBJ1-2	CASSNDRNYGYTF
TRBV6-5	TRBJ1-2	CASSPLAGGNYGYTF
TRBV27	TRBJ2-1	CASSLFSRSGGVSNEQFF
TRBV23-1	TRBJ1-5	CASLNFGPGAVNQPQHF
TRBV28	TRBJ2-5	CASTPGAGREETQYF
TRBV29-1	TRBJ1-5	CSAGEGDQPQHF
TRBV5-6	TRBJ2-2	CASSPLGAQNTGELFF
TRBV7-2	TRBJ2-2	CASSPRRGELFF
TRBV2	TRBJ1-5	CASKYATGRNQPQHF
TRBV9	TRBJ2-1	CASSAAGGRYNEQFF
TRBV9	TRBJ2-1	CASSVEGGLINEQFF
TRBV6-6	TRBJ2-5	CASSGTLLAGEETQYF
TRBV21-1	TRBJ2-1	CASSKVPDEQFF
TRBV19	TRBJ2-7	CASSWTAGPYEQYF
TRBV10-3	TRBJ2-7	CAITSGRGSYEQYF
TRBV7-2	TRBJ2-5	CASSLGRSSGGLETQYF
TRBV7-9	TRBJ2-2	CASSLGSGTNTGELFF
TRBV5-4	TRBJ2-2	CASSFRQGPGELFF
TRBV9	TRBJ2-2	CASSVGVAGELFF
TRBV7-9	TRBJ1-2	CASSLGQANYGYTF
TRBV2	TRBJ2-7	CARTQGAYEQYF
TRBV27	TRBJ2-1	CASSLSDPGRYEQFF
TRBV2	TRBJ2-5	CASRGGFQGETQYF
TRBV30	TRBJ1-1	CAWSAITEAFF
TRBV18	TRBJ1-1	CASSFTRDLSEGTEAFF
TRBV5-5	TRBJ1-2	CASSLGQRREYGYTF
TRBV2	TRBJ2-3	CASTKKGGADTQYF
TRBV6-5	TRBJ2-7	CASSRLAGGSREQYF
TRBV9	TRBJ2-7	CASSVKQGSYEQYF
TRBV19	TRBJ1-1	CASSAGQGFGEAFF
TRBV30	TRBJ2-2	CAWRSPGTSGRSCLYTGELFF
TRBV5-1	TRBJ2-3	CASSLGDRTADTQYF
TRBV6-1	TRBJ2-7	CASSARRGTEISYEQYF
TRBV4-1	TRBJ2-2	CASSRTVTSNTGELFF